These 18 T cell receptor beta chains were all obtained from the same sample, sequenced in a study of T cell responses to AZD1222 COVID-19 vaccine. Clones were sequenced by immunoSEQ multiplex PCR, and TCRdb holds only the in-frame ones, with some missing. Here the sample spans 65,000 to 75,000 clones, about 78% being singletons. Sequenced here: peripheral blood, sampled 28 days after the second AZD1222 dose. These receptors originate from an adult who received the AZD1222 COVID-19 vaccine.

The chain joins TRBV6-5 to TRBJ1-2; D not certain. Between the trimmed V and J ends, which lost 0 bases and 7 bases, there was a span of 18 bases. This CDR3 is built from 16 residues. Germline-derived CDR1 and CDR2 are MNHEY and SVGAGI. CDR3: CASSYSTATTRSGYTF. CDR3 DNA sequence: TGTGCCAGCAGTTACTCGACGGCCACTACTAGAAGTGGCTACACCTTC.

The gene calls are TRBV5-1 and TRBJ2-7; weak D call: TRBD1 (5 bases). The germline CDR1 and CDR2 sequences are SGHRS and YFSETQ. Trimming removed 1 base from V and 2 bases from J, with 13 bases in between. This CDR3 has 15 amino acids. DNA of the CDR3: TGCGCCAGCAGCTTGCCCAGTGCAGGGACCTACGAGCAGTACTTC. Translating it yields CASSLPSAGTYEQYF. The full variable domain, with the rest looked up from reference TRBV5-1 and TRBJ2-7, is KAGVTQTPRYLIKTRGQQVTLSCSPISGHRSVSWYQQTPGQGLQFLFEYFSETQRNKGNFPGRFSGRQFSNSRSEMNVSTLELGDSALYLCASSLPSAGTYEQYFGPGTRLTVT.

This chain joins TRBV6-5 and TRBJ1-2, with D maybe TRBD1 (6 bases). This CDR3 has 14 amino acids. V was pared by 6 bases and J by 8 bases, with 19 bases between. Germline values: CDR1 MNHEY, CDR2 SVGAGI. CDR3 nucleotides: TGTGCCAGCAGCCTCGGACAGTATTTTTTCGGCTACACCTTC. Translating gives CASSLGQYFFGYTF.

This clone was recorded a few times. V and J are TRBV30 and TRBJ2-2; D is ambiguous. The V gene's germline CDR1 is GTSNPN and CDR2 SVGIG (reference sequence). Trimming took 2 bases from V and 0 from J, leaving 7 bases between them. The CDR3 is made up of 14 amino acids. The CDR3 DNA reads as TGTGCCTGGAGTCTCGAGTCGAACACCGGGGAGCTGTTTTTT. Amino acids: CAWSLESNTGELFF.

The table lists this clone with a few counts. This chain joins TRBV27 and TRBJ2-1, with 10 bases matching TRBD2. CDR1 and CDR2 (germline): MNHEY, SMNVEV (reference sequence). V lost 5 bases, J lost 4 bases, and 8 bases stayed unmatched. The CDR3 length is 16 residues. The CDR3 reads CASSPTSGKGYNEQFF. CDR3 coding DNA: TGTGCCAGCAGTCCTACTAGCGGGAAGGGGTACAATGAGCAGTTCTTC.

The V call is TRBV18, the J call TRBJ1-1; no clear D. This CDR3 is 14 amino acids long. The V end lost 2 bases, the J end lost 3 bases, and 10 bases lay between the germline ends. Germline-derived CDR1 and CDR2 are KGHSH and LQKENI. CDR3 amino acids: CASSPFTRDTEAFF. The DNA of the CDR3 is TGTGCCAGCTCACCATTCACGCGGGACACTGAAGCTTTCTTT.

V usage is TRBV18 and J usage is TRBJ1-1; a weak D match, TRBD1 (6 bases). Trimming stripped 1 base from V and 3 bases from J, with 6 bases between. CDR1 is KGHSH and CDR2 is LQKENI in the germline V gene. CDR3 size: 13 residues. This chain's CDR3 is CASSPQGDTEAFF. The CDR3 DNA follows: TGTGCCAGCTCACCACAGGGGGACACTGAAGCTTTCTTT.

This clone appeared a single time. This chain links TRBV5-4 with TRBJ2-1, with D unresolved. V was clipped by 2 bases and J by 4 bases, with 4 bases between them. Germline values: CDR1 SGHNT, CDR2 YYREEE (reference sequence). The CDR3 runs to 12 residues. The CDR3 loop reads CASSFGYNEQFF. DNA of the CDR3: TGTGCCAGCAGCTTCGGTTACAATGAGCAGTTCTTC.

This chain connects TRBV7-8 to TRBJ1-1, with 9 bases fitting TRBD1. CDR1 and CDR2 (germline): SGHVS, FQNEAQ. With 3 bases clipped from V and 4 bases from J, the junction kept 6 bases outside the gene matches. This CDR3 has 15 amino acids. The CDR3 DNA is TGTGCCAGCAGCTTGGACAGGGGCTTTGGCACTGAAGCTTTCTTT. It codes for CASSLDRGFGTEAFF. Based on the CDR3 plus reference TRBV7-8 and TRBJ1-1, the full variable domain is GAGVSQSPRYKVAKRGQDVALRCDPISGHVSLFWYQQALGQGPEFLTYFQNEAQLDKSGLPSDRFFAERPEGSVSTLKIQRTQQEDSAVYLCASSLDRGFGTEAFFGQGTRLTVV.

This chain connects TRBV7-8 to TRBJ2-2; D is undetermined. This CDR3 comprises 14 residues. Trimming shortened V by 2 bases and J by 6 bases, and 10 bases separated the two germline ends. CDR1 and CDR2 from the germline V gene are SGHVS and FQNEAQ. The CDR3 DNA reads as TGTGCCAGCAGCTTACCTACAGCCCCCGGGGAGCTGTTTTTT. It translates to CASSLPTAPGELFF. The full variable domain, its missing parts supplied by reference TRBV7-8 and TRBJ2-2, is GAGVSQSPRYKVAKRGQDVALRCDPISGHVSLFWYQQALGQGPEFLTYFQNEAQLDKSGLPSDRFFAERPEGSVSTLKIQRTQQEDSAVYLCASSLPTAPGELFFGEGSRLTVL.

V and J are TRBV19 and TRBJ1-6, with D unresolved. Per germline, CDR1 LNHDA and CDR2 SQIVND (reference sequence). The length of the CDR3 is 13 residues. Trimming removed 6 bases from V and 8 bases from J, with 11 bases in between. The CDR3 spells CASSPSSHSPLHF. In DNA form, the CDR3 reads TGTGCCAGTAGCCCCAGTTCACATTCACCCCTCCACTTT.

The chain recombines TRBV4-2 with TRBJ2-7, with 7 positions matching TRBD1. The CDR3 extends over 14 amino acids. The trim removed 0 bases at V and 2 bases at J, leaving 1 base unmatched. Germline loops: CDR1 LGHNA, CDR2 YNFKEQ. The CDR3 bases are TGTGCCAGCAGCCAAGAACAGGGGCCCTACGAGCAGTACTTC. Amino acids: CASSQEQGPYEQYF.

The chain has TRBV5-1 and TRBJ1-2; TRBD1 aligns across 11 bases. CDR3 length equals 14 residues. V lost 4 bases to trimming and J lost 9 bases; unmatched junction nucleotides: 8. From germline, CDR1 is SGHRS and CDR2 YFSETQ. CDR3 region: CASSAGTGGISYTF. Here the CDR3 DNA reads TGCGCCAGCAGCGCAGGGACAGGGGGGATAAGCTACACCTTC.

The rearrangement joins TRBV9 to TRBJ1-1, with a tentative D call TRBD1 (6 bases). CDR3 size: 15 residues. The germline V gene encodes CDR1 SGDLS and CDR2 YYNGEE. V was clipped by 4 bases and J by 2 bases, with 15 bases between them. The CDR3 spells CASSSGANSNTEAFF. CDR3 sequence (DNA): TGTGCCAGCAGCTCAGGGGCCAATTCTAACACTGAAGCTTTCTTT. The full variable domain, completed using reference TRBV9 and TRBJ1-1, is DSGVTQTPKHLITATGQRVTLRCSPRSGDLSVYWYQQSLDQGLQFLIQYYNGEERAKGNILERFSAQQFPDLHSELNLSSLELGDSALYFCASSSGANSNTEAFFGQGTRLTVV.

The chain couples TRBV27 to TRBJ2-5, with D perhaps matching TRBD1 (6 bases). Germline CDR1 is MNHEY and CDR2 is SMNVEV (reference sequence). The CDR3 length is 13 residues. V was clipped by 6 bases and J by 4 bases, with 12 bases between them. The CDR3 sequence is CASSLQGRETQYF. CDR3 bases: TGTGCCAGCAGCCTACAGGGACGAGAGACCCAGTACTTC.

CDR3 sequence (DNA): TGCGCCAGCAGCGGTTCACAGGGGGCCTCGGAAAAACTGTTTTTT. It specifies CASSGSQGASEKLFF. V and J are TRBV5-1 and TRBJ1-4; 9 nucleotides align to TRBD1. There are 15 residues in the CDR3. V lost 4 bases and J lost 8; bases outside the gene matches: 9. CDR1 and CDR2 from the germline V gene are SGHRS and YFSETQ. Based on the CDR3 plus reference TRBV5-1 and TRBJ1-4, the full variable domain is KAGVTQTPRYLIKTRGQQVTLSCSPISGHRSVSWYQQTPGQGLQFLFEYFSETQRNKGNFPGRFSGRQFSNSRSEMNVSTLELGDSALYLCASSGSQGASEKLFFGSGTQLSVL.

The gene calls are TRBV28 and TRBJ2-1; D unclear. Trimming removed 6 bases at V and 4 bases at J, with 16 bases between. CDR3 length: 15 residues. Germline V gives CDR1 MDHEN, CDR2 SYDVKM. The CDR3 region has the DNA TGTGCCAGCAGCTCCCGCTCATTCCTTTACAATGAGCAGTTCTTC. Translation: CASSSRSFLYNEQFF.

This chain joins TRBV13 and TRBJ1-1; D is undetermined. The germline CDR1 and CDR2 sequences are PRHDT and FYEKMQ (reference sequence). This CDR3 comprises 13 residues. V shed 1 base and J shed 3 bases, with 6 bases lying between them. In DNA form, the CDR3 reads TGTGCCAGCAGCTTAGAGCGGGACACTGAAGCTTTCTTT. It specifies CASSLERDTEAFF.